This entry is about one TCR beta chain. Its antigen is not known. The data were taken from a study of a mutant IDH1 vaccine in newly diagnosed glioma. Study summary: The start of vaccination came 4-6 weeks after radiotherapy alone, or with temozolomide cycles. Most patients had received both radiotherapy and temozolomide, the prior options being radiotherapy, temozolomide, or both. Findings of the study overall: Immune responses arising from the vaccine appeared in just under 95% of patients.

Germline-derived CDR1 and CDR2 are MNHNS and SASEGT. The length of the CDR3 is 16 residues. V was clipped by 1 base and J by 7 bases; unmatched bases: 7. Time point: week 35, safety follow-up. The investigators gave 300 ug of mutant IDH1 20-mer peptide in each vaccine dose, together with topical imiquimod. Clones were sequenced by immunoSEQ multiplex PCR, and TCRdb holds only the in-frame ones, with some missing. The repertoire consists of around 41,000 clones, with roughly nine tenths occurring once and the leading ten covering around 1.5%. The sequencing here drew on PBMCs, taken from a glioma patient whose treatment included an IDH1 peptide vaccine. The chain combines TRBV6-1 with TRBJ1-5; 10 bases map to TRBD1. This TCR was sampled from a middle-aged man with glioma. CDR3 loop: CASSEVAGTGVQPQHF. In DNA form, the CDR3 reads TGTGCCAGCAGTGAAGTGGCGGGGACAGGGGTCCAGCCCCAGCATTTT.